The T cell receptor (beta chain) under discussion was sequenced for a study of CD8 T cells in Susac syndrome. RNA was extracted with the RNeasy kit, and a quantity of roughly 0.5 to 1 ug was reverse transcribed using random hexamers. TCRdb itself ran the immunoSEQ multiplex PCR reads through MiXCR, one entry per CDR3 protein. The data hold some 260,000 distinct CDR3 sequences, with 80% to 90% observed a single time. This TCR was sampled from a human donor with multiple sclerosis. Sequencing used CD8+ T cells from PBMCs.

The DNA for the CDR3 is TGTGCCAGCAGTTCTCTCCTAGCGGGAGGCAGGGGTGAGCAGTTCTTC. Translating gives CASSSLLAGGRGEQFF. The chain employs TRBV6-5 and TRBJ2-1, with TRBD2 matching 11 bases. Germline CDR1 and CDR2: MNHEY and SVGAGI. The CDR3 consists of 16 residues. Trimming removed 4 bases from V and 9 bases from J; junction bases left unmatched: 11.